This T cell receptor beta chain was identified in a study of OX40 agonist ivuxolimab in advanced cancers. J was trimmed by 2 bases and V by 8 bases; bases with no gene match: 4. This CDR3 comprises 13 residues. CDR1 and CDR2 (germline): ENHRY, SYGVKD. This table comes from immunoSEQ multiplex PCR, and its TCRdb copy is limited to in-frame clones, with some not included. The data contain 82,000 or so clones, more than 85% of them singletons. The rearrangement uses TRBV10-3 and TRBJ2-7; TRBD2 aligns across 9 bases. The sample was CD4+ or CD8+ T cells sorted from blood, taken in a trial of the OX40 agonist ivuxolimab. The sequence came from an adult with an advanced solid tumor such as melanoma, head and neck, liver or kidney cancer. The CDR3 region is CAIAASGAYEQYF. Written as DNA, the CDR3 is TGTGCCATCGCGGCTAGCGGGGCCTACGAGCAGTACTTC.